This passage covers 5 T cell receptor beta chains from one sample sequenced in a study of T cell repertoires in cytomegalovirus infection. Their target antigens are unknown. TCRdb re-called the reads with MiXCR, one entry per CDR3 protein. The sample yields 300,000 to 400,000 distinct CDR3 sequences, 25% to 30% seen once. The sequenced sample was cultured PBMCs, obtained from culture after CMV antigen stimulation. The receptors come from a human donor in good health (CMV status not recorded). Some clones in this sample may be carry-over from other donors' samples.

The chain combines TRBV20-1 with TRBJ1-1, with D unclear. Looked up from germline, CDR1 is DFQATT and CDR2 is SNEGSKA (reference sequence). This CDR3 region has 15 residues. Between the trimmed V and J ends, which lost 0 bases and 0 bases, there was a span of 11 bases. For the CDR3, the DNA is TGCAGTGCTAGAGATCGGGCAGCTTTGAACACTGAAGCTTTCTTT. It encodes CSARDRAALNTEAFF.

The sample holds many counts of this clonotype. The gene calls are TRBV28 and TRBJ2-2; 8 positions match TRBD2. This CDR3 has 19 residues. With 7 bases clipped from V and 3 bases from J, the junction kept 19 bases outside the gene matches. Germline loops: CDR1 MDHEN, CDR2 SYDVKM. CDR3 region: CASNVPQMRLAGDTGELFF. The CDR3 region has the DNA TGTGCCAGCAACGTCCCCCAGATGAGGCTAGCGGGTGACACCGGGGAGCTGTTTTTT.

This clonotype was detected a few times. This chain connects TRBV7-2 to TRBJ2-4; no clear D. The germline V and J ends were trimmed by 0 bases and 13 bases, with 16 bases remaining between them. The CDR3 runs to 14 residues. Germline CDR1 and CDR2: SGHTA and FQGNSA. The CDR3 here is CASSLADSRPLQYF. The CDR3 region has the DNA TGTGCCAGCAGCTTAGCGGATAGCCGGCCCCTCCAGTACTTC. Filled out from reference TRBV7-2 and TRBJ2-4, the complete variable domain reads GAGVSQSPSNKVTEKGKDVELRCDPISGHTALYWYRQSLGQGLEFLIYFQGNSAPDKSGLPSDRFSAERTGGSVSTLTIQRTQQEDSAVYLCASSLADSRPLQYFGAGTRLSVL.

This clonotype was observed a handful of times. The rearrangement uses TRBV6-1 and TRBJ2-3, with 14 positions matching TRBD2. The CDR3 extends over 18 amino acids. Trimming cost V 3 bases and J 3 bases; bases outside gene matches: 8. Looked up from germline, CDR1 is MNHNS and CDR2 is SASEGT. CDR3 sequence (DNA): TGTGCCAGCAGTGACATGGGGACTAGCGGGAGTTTGACAGATACGCAGTATTTT. It is translated as CASSDMGTSGSLTDTQYF.

In its sample, this clonotype was seen a few times. The chain uses TRBV7-2 and TRBJ2-5; 16 positions match TRBD2. The CDR3 covers 18 residues. Per the germline V gene, CDR1 is SGHTA and CDR2 is FQGNSA. V shed 5 bases and J 5 bases; nucleotides not matched to a gene: 11. CDR3 sequence: CASSPGGTSGGGLETQYF. The CDR3 region has the DNA TGTGCCAGCAGCCCCGGTGGGACTAGCGGGGGGGGGCTGGAGACCCAGTACTTC.